These 32 T cell receptor beta chains were sequenced from one sample in a study of shared clonotypes between healthy human individuals. TCRdb keeps only in-frame clones here, not all; method: immunoSEQ multiplex PCR. The table includes approximately 980,000 clones, roughly 72% detected once. Sequencing was performed on memory CD4+ T cells sorted from blood. The subset is: CD45RA-negative fraction. The source is a young man in good health.

V is TRBV27 and J is TRBJ2-7, with TRBD2 matching 13 bases. The V gene's germline CDR1 is MNHEY and CDR2 SMNVEV (reference sequence). The CDR3 has 17 residues. V gave up 4 bases and J gave up 2 bases; unmatched junction bases: 8. The CDR3 nucleotides read TGTGCCAGCAGTTCTCGCCTGACTAGCGGGGGGACCTACGAGCAGTACTTC. Protein: CASSSRLTSGGTYEQYF.

The chain carries TRBV10-3 and TRBJ1-2, with TRBD1 as a possible D gene (6 bases). The germline V gene has CDR1 ENHRY and CDR2 SYGVKD. This CDR3 has 15 residues. V lost 4 bases and J 4 bases, leaving 16 bases between the germline ends. CDR3 residues: CAISAGPQGSYGYTF. For the CDR3, the DNA is TGTGCCATCAGTGCCGGACCCCAGGGGTCCTATGGCTACACCTTC.

This clone was observed once. The chain uses TRBV28 and TRBJ1-1, with a tentative D call TRBD1 (5 bases). The CDR3 sequence is 15 residues long. V lost 11 bases and J 3 bases, leaving 22 bases between the germline ends. The germline gives CDR1 MDHEN, CDR2 SYDVKM. The CDR3 region is CAAAVGGNVDTEAFF. CDR3 coding DNA: TGTGCCGCCGCCGTTGGGGGGAATGTGGACACTGAAGCTTTCTTT.

The chain uses TRBV5-1 and TRBJ2-1; possibly TRBD1 for D (6 bases). Germline assignment: CDR1 SGHRS and CDR2 YFSETQ. This CDR3 is 17 amino acids long. Trimming removed 0 bases at V and 0 bases at J, with 13 bases between. The CDR3 nucleotides read TGCGCCAGCAGCTTGGGGGCGACAGGTAGCTCCTACAATGAGCAGTTCTTC. Translation gives CASSLGATGSSYNEQFF.

The chain combines TRBV5-1 with TRBJ2-5; 13 bases agree with TRBD2. This CDR3 spans 18 amino acids. The germline V gene encodes CDR1 SGHRS and CDR2 YFSETQ. V shed 0 bases, J shed 2 bases, and the junction held 7 bases outside the gene matches. The CDR3 here is CASSLVTSGGFGQETQYF. In DNA form, the CDR3 reads TGCGCCAGCAGCTTGGTGACTAGCGGGGGGTTCGGGCAAGAGACCCAGTACTTC.

The chain recombines TRBV28 with TRBJ2-2; D remains ambiguous. The CDR3 runs 12 residues. The germline CDR1 and CDR2 sequences are MDHEN and SYDVKM. The V gene lost 6 bases and the J gene lost 7 bases, with 9 bases spanning the gap. CDR3 residues: CASSPASGELFF. For the CDR3, the DNA is TGTGCCAGCAGCCCAGCGAGCGGGGAGCTGTTTTTT.

The J gene is TRBJ2-7, the V gene TRBV18, with D perhaps being TRBD1 or TRBD2 (6 bases each). Germline V gene data show CDR1 as KGHSH and CDR2 as LQKENI. CDR3 length: 16 residues. The V end was cut by 6 bases, the J end by 4 bases, with 22 bases between. The CDR3 reads CASSLGRGGDIYEQYF. As DNA, the CDR3 is TGTGCCAGCTCCCTGGGAAGGGGCGGGGACATTTACGAGCAGTACTTC.

The rearrangement links TRBV30 to TRBJ2-4; D possibly corresponds to TRBD2 (5 bases). Germline V gene data show CDR1 as GTSNPN and CDR2 as SVGIG (reference sequence). V was clipped by 0 bases and J by 7 bases, with 16 bases between them. The CDR3 is 15 amino acids. The CDR3 nucleotides are TGTGCCTGGAGTGTAGGGCCGGGGTACAAGAACATTCAGTACTTC. This gives the protein CAWSVGPGYKNIQYF.

The chain links TRBV9 to TRBJ1-4, with 7 nucleotides matching TRBD1. This CDR3 is built from 15 residues. CDR1 is SGDLS and CDR2 is YYNGEE in the germline V gene. Trimming cost V 6 bases and J 5 bases; bases outside gene matches: 10. DNA for the CDR3: TGTGCCAGCACCCTAAGAGGGGGCGAGAATGAAAAACTGTTTTTT. It specifies CASTLRGGENEKLFF.

This chain links TRBV10-3 with TRBJ1-1, with D unresolved. Trimming cost V 3 bases and J 1 base, with 9 bases left between them. The length of the CDR3 is 14 residues. Per the germline V gene, CDR1 is ENHRY and CDR2 is SYGVKD. The CDR3 coding sequence is TGTGCCATCAGTGATCGGAAAGGGAACACTGAAGCTTTCTTT. The encoded protein is CAISDRKGNTEAFF.

This clone occurred many times. This chain uses TRBV6-5 with TRBJ1-2; a weak D match, TRBD1 (6 bases). The CDR3 consists of 13 residues. The V end was cut by 8 bases, the J end by 4 bases, with 14 bases between. CDR1 and CDR2 (germline): MNHEY, SVGAGI. The CDR3 here is CASASTGSYGYTF. For the CDR3, the DNA is TGTGCCAGCGCCTCGACAGGTTCCTATGGCTACACCTTC.

This chain links TRBV2 with TRBJ2-1, with TRBD2 matching 7 bases. With V trimmed by 3 bases and J by 12 bases, 11 bases remained unmatched. From germline, CDR1 is SNHLY and CDR2 FYNNEI. The CDR3 has 14 residues. The CDR3: CASSDQGLPTMQFF. Written as DNA, the CDR3 is TGTGCCAGCAGTGATCAGGGACTACCCACTATGCAGTTCTTC.

The genes are TRBV19 and TRBJ2-1; D unresolved. This CDR3 contains 13 residues. V dropped 5 bases and J dropped 11 bases, with 16 bases sitting between them. Germline values: CDR1 LNHDA, CDR2 SQIVND (reference sequence). The CDR3 DNA reads TGTGCCAGTAGTCATAGATCCTCCCCCAAGCAGTTCTTC. Protein: CASSHRSSPKQFF. Supplemented by reference TRBV19 and TRBJ2-1, the full variable domain reads DGGITQSPKYLFRKEGQNVTLSCEQNLNHDAMYWYRQDPGQGLRLIYYSQIVNDFQKGDIAEGYSVSREKKESFPLTVTSAQKNPTAFYLCASSHRSSPKQFFGPGTRLTVL.

This chain links TRBV28 with TRBJ2-2; perhaps D is TRBD1 or TRBD2 (6 bases each). The CDR3 covers 15 residues. Trimming took off 2 bases at V and 5 bases at J, with 12 bases between the two ends. CDR1 and CDR2 from the germline V gene are MDHEN and SYDVKM. The CDR3 protein is CASSLIQGRTGELFF. CDR3 in DNA: TGTGCCAGCAGTTTAATCCAGGGGAGGACCGGGGAGCTGTTTTTT.

The gene calls are TRBV5-6 and TRBJ1-2; 9 bases line up with TRBD1. The CDR3 is 19 residues long. V shed 6 bases, J shed 6 bases, and the junction held 24 bases outside the gene matches. The germline gives CDR1 SGHDT, CDR2 YYEEEE. The CDR3 coding sequence is TGTGCCAGCAACGTGGGAGGACCGGGACAGGGATTTGGGCTCGATGGCTACACCTTC. Its protein is CASNVGGPGQGFGLDGYTF. Full variable domain (missing parts from reference TRBV5-6 and TRBJ1-2): DAGVTQSPTHLIKTRGQQVTLRCSPKSGHDTVSWYQQALGQGPQFIFQYYEEEERQRGNFPDRFSGHQFPNYSSELNVNALLLGDSALYLCASNVGGPGQGFGLDGYTFGSGTRLTVV.

The chain recombines TRBV2 with TRBJ2-3; TRBD2 aligns across 10 bases. The V and J ends lost 6 bases and 6 bases, in that order; junction bases with no gene match: 6. Germline values: CDR1 SNHLY, CDR2 FYNNEI. This CDR3 contains 14 residues. CDR3 loop: CASSITSGKDTQYF. The CDR3 DNA reads TGTGCCAGCAGCATAACTAGCGGGAAGGATACGCAGTATTTT.

This clone has only one observation. The rearrangement joins TRBV5-1 to TRBJ1-1, with D tentatively TRBD1 (6 bases). Germline values: CDR1 SGHRS, CDR2 YFSETQ. CDR3 length: 13 residues. V dropped 9 bases and J dropped 1 base, with 13 bases sitting between them. The CDR3 region is CATQDSQNTEAFF. CDR3 DNA: TGCGCCACTCAGGACAGTCAGAACACTGAAGCTTTCTTT.

This chain joins TRBV11-3 and TRBJ2-2; 7 nucleotides agree with TRBD1. Germline CDR1 reads SGHNT; CDR2 reads YENEEA. V gave up 3 bases and J gave up 4 bases; unmatched junction bases: 2. The CDR3 totals 14 residues. CDR3 loop: CASSLTGSTGELFF. CDR3 in DNA: TGTGCCAGCAGCTTGACAGGGTCCACCGGGGAGCTGTTTTTT.

J is TRBJ2-5 and V is TRBV5-1; tentatively, D is TRBD1 (5 bases). This CDR3 is built from 12 residues. Germline V lookup: CDR1 SGHRS, CDR2 YFSETQ. V dropped 1 base and J dropped 4 bases, with 5 bases sitting between them. CDR3 sequence: CASSLRGETQYF. Here the CDR3 DNA reads TGCGCCAGCAGCTTGAGGGGAGAGACCCAGTACTTC.

The table lists this clone with a few counts. The rearrangement links TRBV10-1 to TRBJ1-5, with D unclear. V lost 6 bases and J lost 4, with 10 bases in between. The length of the CDR3 is 13 residues. Germline V lookup: CDR1 WNHNN, CDR2 SYGVQD (reference sequence). The CDR3 protein is CASSRSGNQPQHF. Here the CDR3 DNA reads TGCGCCAGCAGCCGTAGTGGGAATCAGCCCCAGCATTTT.

In regard to this clone: A read error may account for a junction end that differs from germline. J is TRBJ2-7 and V is TRBV7-7; D is possibly TRBD2 (6 bases). Germline CDR1 is SSHAT and CDR2 is FNYEAQ (reference sequence). CDR3 length equals 14 residues. This CDR3 reads CASSPTRSSYEQYF. DNA for the CDR3: TGTGCTAGCAGCCCGACTAGATCGTCCTACGAGCAGTACTTC.

V gene TRBV28 combines with J gene TRBJ2-7, with D unclear. CDR1 is MDHEN, CDR2 SYDVKM, per germline. V was trimmed by 6 bases and J by 5 bases, leaving 14 bases between them. This CDR3 comprises 13 residues. CDR3 region: CASRVLSGNEQYF. The CDR3 DNA is TGTGCCAGCAGGGTCTTATCTGGGAACGAGCAGTACTTC.

This sequence joins TRBV7-2 and TRBJ1-2; D may be TRBD1 (5 bases). Germline-derived CDR1 and CDR2 are SGHTA and FQGNSA. The CDR3 is 14 amino acids. Trimming took 5 bases from V and 0 from J, leaving 10 bases between them. CDR3 sequence reads: CASSPQTANYGYTF. The CDR3 DNA follows: TGTGCCAGCAGCCCTCAGACAGCTAACTATGGCTACACCTTC. Full variable domain (outside the CDR3, taken from reference TRBV7-2 and TRBJ1-2): GAGVSQSPSNKVTEKGKDVELRCDPISGHTALYWYRQSLGQGLEFLIYFQGNSAPDKSGLPSDRFSAERTGGSVSTLTIQRTQQEDSAVYLCASSPQTANYGYTFGSGTRLTVV.

The J gene is TRBJ2-2, the V gene TRBV29-1; D remains ambiguous. From germline, CDR1 is SQVTM and CDR2 ANQGSEA. The CDR3 has 15 amino acids. Trimming cost V 0 bases and J 2 bases, with 10 bases left between them. Here the CDR3 DNA reads TGCAGCGTTGAAGATCGGAAGGGAAACACCGGGGAGCTGTTTTTT. It yields the protein CSVEDRKGNTGELFF.

The chain employs TRBV28 and TRBJ1-2; D gene uncertain. V was shortened by 5 bases and J by 8 bases, with 15 bases between the two germline ends. This CDR3 comprises 13 residues. Germline V gives CDR1 MDHEN, CDR2 SYDVKM. CDR3: CASSREGLGGYTF. The CDR3 DNA reads as TGTGCCAGCAGTCGCGAGGGCTTAGGAGGCTACACCTTC.

The chain carries TRBV7-2 and TRBJ2-5; 11 bases agree with TRBD2. J lost 5 bases, V lost 0 bases, and 5 bases had no gene match. This CDR3 region has 16 residues. Looked up from germline, CDR1 is SGHTA and CDR2 is FQGNSA. The CDR3 here is CASSLALAGAGETQYF. DNA for the CDR3: TGTGCCAGCAGCTTAGCACTAGCGGGAGCAGGGGAGACCCAGTACTTC.

Worth noting for this clone: The sample has other DNA sequences that encode this CDR3 too. V and J are TRBV7-2 and TRBJ2-3; no definite D call. V was clipped by 3 bases and J by 0 bases, with 7 bases between them. The V gene's germline CDR1 is SGHTA and CDR2 FQGNSA. There are 14 residues in the CDR3. DNA of the CDR3: TGTGCCAGCAGCTTCTCGACTAGCACAGATACGCAGTATTTT. This encodes CASSFSTSTDTQYF.

The chain combines TRBV11-2 with TRBJ2-7; D is undetermined. The CDR3 totals 15 residues. The V gene's germline CDR1 is SGHAT and CDR2 FQNNGV. V lost 5 bases to trimming and J lost 5 bases, with 19 bases between them. The CDR3 loop is CASSSRGRDWDEQYF. CDR3 DNA: TGTGCCAGCAGCAGCCGAGGCCGCGACTGGGACGAGCAGTACTTC. The complete variable domain, with remaining parts taken from reference TRBV11-2 and TRBJ2-7, reads EAGVAQSPRYKIIEKRQSVAFWCNPISGHATLYWYQQILGQGPKLLIQFQNNGVVDDSQLPKDRFSAERLKGVDSTLKIQPAKLEDSAVYLCASSSRGRDWDEQYFGPGTRLTVT.

J is TRBJ2-3 and V is TRBV6-5, with D maybe TRBD1 (6 bases). The CDR3 is 11 residues long. The germline V gene has CDR1 MNHEY and CDR2 SVGAGI. V was pared by 5 bases and J by 9 bases, with 9 bases between. Here the CDR3 reads CASSTRGTQYF. CDR3 sequence (DNA): TGTGCCAGCAGTACTAGGGGGACGCAGTATTTT.

The gene calls are TRBV7-9 and TRBJ2-5; 7 bases agree with TRBD1. Losses at the gene ends were 5 bases for V and 5 bases for J; bases not matched to a gene: 5. There are 13 residues in the CDR3. Per the germline V gene, CDR1 is SEHNR and CDR2 is FQNEAQ (reference sequence). CDR3 sequence: CASSRQGTETQYF. CDR3 sequence (DNA): TGTGCCAGCAGCCGACAGGGTACGGAGACCCAGTACTTC. Looking up the rest from reference TRBV7-9 and TRBJ2-5 gives the full variable domain: DTGVSQNPRHKITKRGQNVTFRCDPISEHNRLYWYRQTLGQGPEFLTYFQNEAQLEKSRLLSDRFSAERPKGSFSTLEIQRTEQGDSAMYLCASSRQGTETQYFGPGTRLLVL.

This clone appeared a few times. Other DNA sequences within the sample encode an identical CDR3. The chain has TRBV5-1 and TRBJ1-2; D unresolved. V lost 0 bases and J 1 base, leaving 10 bases between the germline ends. This CDR3 spans 15 amino acids. Germline CDR1 is SGHRS and CDR2 is YFSETQ. Written as DNA, the CDR3 is TGCGCCAGCAGCTTGGACGGAACCGTTAACTATGGCTACACCTTC. It is translated as CASSLDGTVNYGYTF.

The chain recombines TRBV5-4 with TRBJ2-7; D may be TRBD1 (5 bases). Germline V gives CDR1 SGHNT, CDR2 YYREEE (reference sequence). Trimming left V 1 base short and J 1 base short, with 12 bases between. The CDR3 runs to 15 residues. CDR3 bases: TGTGCCAGCAGCTTGATAGGGGTAGGGTCCTACGAGCAGTACTTC. It is translated as CASSLIGVGSYEQYF.